The 18 T cell receptor beta chains presented below share a single source sample, sequenced in a study of T cells expressing NK-cell markers. Following a re-call of the 5' RACE reads, TCRdb has one entry per CDR3 protein and lacks DNA. The sample is made up of 90,000 to 130,000 distinct CDR3 sequences, and the top ten hold under 20% of it. Input material: blood T cells: a sorted CD56 or NKG2C T cell subset, CD4+ or CD8+ T cells, or bulk PBMC T cells (not recorded which). The receptor set was obtained from a woman between 18 and 70 years old in good health.

The V gene is TRBV6-2 or TRBV6-3, the J gene TRBJ1-2. The CDR3 is made up of 14 amino acids. Germline-derived CDR1 and CDR2 are MNHEY and SVGEGT. CDR3 residues: CASSYSGQLYGYTF.

J is TRBJ2-4 and V is TRBV5-4; no DNA is available, so the TRBD1 call from TCRdb remains unchecked. Germline CDR1 and CDR2: SGHNT and YYREEE (reference sequence). The length of the CDR3 is 13 residues. CDR3 amino acids: CASSLEAQDIQYF. The full variable domain, its missing parts supplied by reference TRBV5-4 and TRBJ2-4, is ETGVTQSPTHLIKTRGQQVTLRCSSQSGHNTVSWYQQALGQGPQFIFQYYREEENGRGNFPPRFSGLQFPNYSSELNVNALELDDSALYLCASSLEAQDIQYFGAGTRLSVL.

The chain carries TRBV7-3 and TRBJ2-4; TCRdb calls TRBD1, which cannot be checked without DNA. Germline V gene lookup returns CDR1 SGHTA and CDR2 FQGTGA. The CDR3 consists of 14 residues. The CDR3 spells CASSPYVGTELQYF.

V is TRBV29-1 and J is TRBJ1-1; TCRdb gives TRBD1 as the D gene, but with no DNA this cannot be confirmed. The germline V gene encodes CDR1 SQVTM and CDR2 ANQGSEA. The CDR3 runs to 11 residues. The CDR3 loop is CSVEDPQGRIF. The whole variable domain, remainder taken from reference TRBV29-1 and TRBJ1-1, is SAVISQKPSRDICQRGTSLTIQCQVDSQVTMMFWYRQQPGQSLTLIATANQGSEATYESGFVIDKFPISRPNLTFSTLTVSNMSPEDSSIYLCSVEDPQGRIFGQGTRLTVV.

The chain has TRBV7-6 and TRBJ2-2; TCRdb's assignment of TRBD2 cannot be checked, as there is no DNA. This CDR3 spans 17 amino acids. Germline values: CDR1 SGHVS, CDR2 FNYEAQ. The CDR3 sequence: CASSLYLAGLNTGELFF.

This sequence joins TRBV18 and TRBJ2-1. The CDR3 consists of 15 residues. Germline CDR1 reads KGHSH; CDR2 reads LQKENI. This CDR3 reads CASSPSRELYNEQFF.

The chain is built from TRBV6-1 and TRBJ2-1; TCRdb's D call of TRBD2 is untestable without DNA. The germline V gene has CDR1 MNHNS and CDR2 SASEGT. The CDR3 runs to 15 residues. The CDR3 spells CASMRGTSSYNEQFF.

V gene TRBV7-6 combines with J gene TRBJ2-3; TCRdb's D call of TRBD1 is untestable without DNA. The CDR3 extends over 14 amino acids. CDR1 and CDR2 from the germline V gene are SGHVS and FNYEAQ. The CDR3 region is CASSSGTGADTQYF.

The chain is built from TRBV4-2 and TRBJ2-1; TCRdb selects TRBD1, and the lack of DNA leaves this call unchecked. CDR3 length: 18 amino acids. Germline V gives CDR1 LGHNA, CDR2 YNFKEQ. The CDR3 sequence is CASSQDPVGGLALNEQFF.

V usage is TRBV5-1 and J usage is TRBJ1-6. Germline lookup yields CDR1 SGHRS and CDR2 YFSETQ. The CDR3 loop spans 16 amino acids. The CDR3 region is CASSSFTSSYNSPLHF.

The genes are TRBV29-1 and TRBJ2-1; absent DNA, TCRdb's TRBD1 call cannot be checked. Germline values: CDR1 SQVTM, CDR2 ANQGSEA. This CDR3 has 11 residues. The CDR3 reads CSVLSGNEQFF.

CDR3 amino acids: CASSFQTGDYSGYTF. The rearrangement uses TRBV27 and TRBJ1-2; checking the TCRdb D call of TRBD1 is not possible without DNA. Germline loops: CDR1 MNHEY, CDR2 SMNVEV (reference sequence). The CDR3 consists of 15 residues.

CDR3 in amino acids: CASSWGPNQPQHF. The rearrangement joins TRBV7-2 to TRBJ1-5; the TCRdb call, TRBD1, lacks DNA for checking. Looked up from germline, CDR1 is SGHTA and CDR2 is FQGNSA. CDR3 length equals 13 residues.

The chain is built from TRBV12-3 or TRBV12-4 and TRBJ2-1; TCRdb proposes TRBD1, but this gene call is untestable without DNA. The CDR3 is made up of 18 amino acids. The CDR3 spells CASSPPADRVGMNNEQFF.

V and J are TRBV20-1 and TRBJ2-7; TCRdb names TRBD1, which stays unverified in the absence of DNA. The CDR3 has 14 amino acids. Germline values: CDR1 DFQATT, CDR2 SNEGSKA (reference sequence). The CDR3 loop reads CSASQGQGTYEQYF.

This chain connects TRBV29-1 to TRBJ2-1; TCRdb gives TRBD2 as the D gene, but with no DNA this cannot be confirmed. Per the germline V gene, CDR1 is SQVTM and CDR2 is ANQGSEA. The length of the CDR3 is 13 residues. This CDR3 reads CSVEDWRWSEQFF.

V and J are TRBV12-3 or TRBV12-4 and TRBJ2-1; the TCRdb call, TRBD1, lacks DNA for checking. The CDR3 spans 15 residues. CDR3 in amino acids: CASSFGQGIYNEQFF.

V is TRBV15 and J is TRBJ1-1; lacking DNA, the TRBD1 call made by TCRdb goes unchecked. There are 15 residues in the CDR3. Germline CDR1 reads LNHNV; CDR2 reads YYDKDF (reference sequence). The CDR3 region is CATRTGTAMNTEAFF.